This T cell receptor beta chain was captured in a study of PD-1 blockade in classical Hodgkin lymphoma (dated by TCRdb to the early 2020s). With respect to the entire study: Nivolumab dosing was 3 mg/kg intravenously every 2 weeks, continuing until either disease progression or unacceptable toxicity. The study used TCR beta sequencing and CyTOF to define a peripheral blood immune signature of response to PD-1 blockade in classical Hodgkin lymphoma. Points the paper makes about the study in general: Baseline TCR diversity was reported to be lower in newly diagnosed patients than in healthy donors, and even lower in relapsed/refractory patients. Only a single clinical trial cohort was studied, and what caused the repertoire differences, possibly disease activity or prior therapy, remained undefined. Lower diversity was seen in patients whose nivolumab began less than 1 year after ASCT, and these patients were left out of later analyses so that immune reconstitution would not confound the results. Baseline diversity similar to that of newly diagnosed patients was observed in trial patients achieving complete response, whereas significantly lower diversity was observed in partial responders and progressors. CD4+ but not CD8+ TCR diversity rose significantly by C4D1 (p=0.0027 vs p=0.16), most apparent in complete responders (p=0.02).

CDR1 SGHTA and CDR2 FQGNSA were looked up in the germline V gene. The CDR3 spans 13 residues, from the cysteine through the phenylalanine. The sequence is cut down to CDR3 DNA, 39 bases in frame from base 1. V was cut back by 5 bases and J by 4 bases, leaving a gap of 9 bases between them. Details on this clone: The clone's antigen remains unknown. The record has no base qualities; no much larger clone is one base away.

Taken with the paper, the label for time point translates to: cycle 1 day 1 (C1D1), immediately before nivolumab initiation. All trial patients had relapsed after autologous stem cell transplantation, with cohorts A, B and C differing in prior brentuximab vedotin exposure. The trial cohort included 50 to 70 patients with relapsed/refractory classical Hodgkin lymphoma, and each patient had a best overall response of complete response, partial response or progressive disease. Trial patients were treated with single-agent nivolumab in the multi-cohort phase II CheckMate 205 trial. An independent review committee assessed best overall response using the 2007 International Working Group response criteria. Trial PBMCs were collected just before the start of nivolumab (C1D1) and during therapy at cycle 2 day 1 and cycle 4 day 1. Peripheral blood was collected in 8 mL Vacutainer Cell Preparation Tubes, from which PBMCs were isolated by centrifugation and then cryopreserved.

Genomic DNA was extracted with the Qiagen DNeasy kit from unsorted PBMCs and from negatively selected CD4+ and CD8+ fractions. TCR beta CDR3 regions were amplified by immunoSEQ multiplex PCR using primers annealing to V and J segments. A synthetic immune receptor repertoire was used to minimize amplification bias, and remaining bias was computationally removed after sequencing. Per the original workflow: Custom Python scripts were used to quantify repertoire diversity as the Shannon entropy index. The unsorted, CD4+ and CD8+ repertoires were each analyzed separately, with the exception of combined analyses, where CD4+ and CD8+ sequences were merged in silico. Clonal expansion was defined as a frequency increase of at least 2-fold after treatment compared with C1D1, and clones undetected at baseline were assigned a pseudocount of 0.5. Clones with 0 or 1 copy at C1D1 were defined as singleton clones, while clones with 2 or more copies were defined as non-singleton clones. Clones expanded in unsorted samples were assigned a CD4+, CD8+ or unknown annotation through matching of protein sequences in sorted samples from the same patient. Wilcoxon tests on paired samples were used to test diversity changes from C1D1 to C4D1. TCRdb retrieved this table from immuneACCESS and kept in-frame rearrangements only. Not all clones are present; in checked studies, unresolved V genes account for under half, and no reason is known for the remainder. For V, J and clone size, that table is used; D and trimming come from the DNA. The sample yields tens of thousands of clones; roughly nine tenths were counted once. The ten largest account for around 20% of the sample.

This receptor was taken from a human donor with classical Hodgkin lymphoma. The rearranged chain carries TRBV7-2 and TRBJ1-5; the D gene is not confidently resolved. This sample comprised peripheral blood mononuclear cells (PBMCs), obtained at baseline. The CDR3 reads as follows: CASSPQTNQPQHF. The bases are TGTGCCAGCAGCCCCCAGACGAATCAGCCCCAGCATTTT.